This TCR beta chain was documented in a study of blood T cell repertoires in COVID-19. As for the study in general: Samples of COVID-19 (acute and convalescent) were obtained from the United States, Italy and Spain. PBMCs, B-cell-depleted T cells, or T cells were the source of the cDNA or gDNA that made up the material.

This clone showed up just once. This CDR3 region has 12 residues. The V gene lost 7 bases and the J gene lost 5 bases, with 14 bases spanning the gap. Looked up from germline, CDR1 is SQVTM and CDR2 is ANQGSEA. Original processing methods: Estimated nucleated cell counts came from reference gene primer amplification. Clones were sequenced by immunoSEQ multiplex PCR, and TCRdb holds only the in-frame ones, with some missing. V and J calls and clone size come straight from that table; D and trimming were deduced from the DNA. This table holds tens of thousands of clones, about 90% found once. The chain links TRBV29-1 to TRBJ1-1; D is unresolved. This sequence originates from an elderly woman with acute or convalescent COVID-19. Sequenced sample: peripheral blood. The CDR3 is CSANRRGTEAFF. CDR3 in DNA: TGCAGCGCCAACCGTCGAGGGACTGAAGCTTTCTTT.